This T cell receptor beta chain is drawn from a study of OX40 agonist ivuxolimab in advanced cancers. Background on the study: Patient treatment consisted of intravenous ivuxolimab administration every 2 weeks at 0.01 to 10 mg/kg. The study, taken as a whole, reports: Averaged across samples, CD8+ T cells carried more expanded clones than CD4+ did.

This CDR3 has 14 residues. V lost 5 bases and J lost 5, with 15 bases in between. Germline V lookup: CDR1 SGHAT, CDR2 FQNNGV. Some clones are missing from TCRdb's copy, which holds only in-frame ones; the method was immunoSEQ multiplex PCR. The data show some 37,000 clones, approximately 80% seen once. In regard to this clone: Its antigen is unidentified.

V gene TRBV11-2 combines with J gene TRBJ1-1; D possibly corresponds to TRBD1 (6 bases). Sequences were derived from CD4+ or CD8+ T cells sorted from blood, sampled in a trial of the OX40 agonist ivuxolimab. The clonotype comes from an adult with an advanced solid tumor such as melanoma, head and neck, liver or kidney cancer. The CDR3 DNA is TGTGCCAGCAGCCCAAGGGGGATTTCGACTGAAGCTTTCTTT. The encoded protein is CASSPRGISTEAFF.